This TCR beta chain was documented in a study of cytomegalovirus exposure and HLA in healthy donors listed by TCRdb under 2017. About the investigation overall: According to a later analysis, the roughly 130 validation repertoires were produced on the same platform as the approximately 610 repertoires of the first cohort. The aim of the study was to test whether cataloging public T cell receptors could identify signatures of past pathogen exposure. Along with the approximately 700-subject first cohort, a separate validation cohort of over 90 different subjects was used. The study combined high-throughput TCR immunosequencing, statistical association of individual TCRs with disease status, and machine learning to predict cytomegalovirus infection status.

Study-level results and caveats: According to the authors, the approach could potentially be generalized to other disease states and immunological phenotypes. Most TCR sequences were seen in very few donors, while some public TCRs were found in many individuals. A later analysis had no HLA typing for the validation cohort, so co-occurrence there was scored across all 110 or so repertoires. The classifier was reported to diagnose cytomegalovirus status with high specificity and sensitivity in both the original and validation cohorts. Three of the identified cytomegalovirus-associated TCR beta chains were confirmed in vitro to be specific for cytomegalovirus antigens. Subsequent analysis determined that TCRs grouped into clusters in the first cohort also showed a tendency toward co-occurrence across the approximately 120 validation repertoires, and 94% of cluster scores exceeded 0. A total of 164 TCR beta chains were listed by the study as associated with cytomegalovirus.

On this clone: Its cognate antigen has yet to be identified. There are no base qualities to consult, and no much larger clone falls within one base.

V has 0 bases trimmed and J has 0 bases trimmed; junction bases matching no gene number 8. Taken from cysteine to phenylalanine, the CDR3 has 18 residues. The only DNA kept is the CDR3, 54 bases in frame from the first base. The germline V gene specifies SGDLS as CDR1 and YYNGEE as CDR2. Separate from the approximately 690-subject first cohort, the validation cohort of over 90 subjects was the group to which the donors belonged. The method was the immunoSEQ multiplex PCR assay. On the study's bioinformatics: A statistical classification framework was built for diagnosing cytomegalovirus status from the catalog of TCR beta chain sequences. This is the immuneACCESS table as TCRdb keeps it, with only in-frame sequences that have V and J called. A part of the clones is gone; compared with another copy, unresolved V genes explain less than half, and the rest is unexplained. D and trimming were read from the DNA, whereas the V and J calls and clone size are those reported in that table. For this sample the table gives roughly 150,000 clones, of which 89% were detected only once. 4% to 4.5% of the sample goes to the ten largest clones.

The V and J segments used are TRBV9 and TRBJ2-4; 8 junctional bases match TRBD2. What was sequenced was PBMCs. The clonotype was recovered from a man younger than 35 in good health and CMV-seropositive. The CDR3 protein: CASSVVSGTDVAKNIQYF. The DNA sequence follows: TGTGCCAGCAGCGTAGTTAGCGGGACCGACGTAGCCAAAAACATTCAGTACTTC.